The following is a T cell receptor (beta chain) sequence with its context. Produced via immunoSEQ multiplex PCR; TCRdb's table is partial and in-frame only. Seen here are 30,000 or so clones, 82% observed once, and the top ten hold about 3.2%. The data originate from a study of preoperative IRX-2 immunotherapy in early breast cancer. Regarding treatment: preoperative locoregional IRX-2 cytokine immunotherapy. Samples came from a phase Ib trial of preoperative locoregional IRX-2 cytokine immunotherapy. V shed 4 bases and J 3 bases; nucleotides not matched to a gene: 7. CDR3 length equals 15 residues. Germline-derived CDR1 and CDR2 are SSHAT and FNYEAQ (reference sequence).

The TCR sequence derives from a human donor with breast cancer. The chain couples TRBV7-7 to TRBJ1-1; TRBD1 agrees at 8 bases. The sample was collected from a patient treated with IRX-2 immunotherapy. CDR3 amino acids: CASSSRDRPYTEAFF. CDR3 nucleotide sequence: TGTGCCAGCAGCTCCCGGGACAGGCCCTACACTGAAGCTTTCTTT.